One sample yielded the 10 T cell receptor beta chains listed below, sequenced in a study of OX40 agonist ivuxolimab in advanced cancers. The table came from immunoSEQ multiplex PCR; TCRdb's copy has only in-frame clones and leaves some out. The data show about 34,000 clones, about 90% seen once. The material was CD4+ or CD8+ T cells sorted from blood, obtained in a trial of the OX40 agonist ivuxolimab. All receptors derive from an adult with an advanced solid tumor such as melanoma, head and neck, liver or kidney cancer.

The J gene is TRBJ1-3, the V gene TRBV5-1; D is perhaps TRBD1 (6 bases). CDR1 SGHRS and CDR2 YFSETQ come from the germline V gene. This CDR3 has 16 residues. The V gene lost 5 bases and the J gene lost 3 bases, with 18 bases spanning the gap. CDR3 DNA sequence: TGCGCCAGCAGTCGGGTACCGGGACAACTTGGAAACACCATATATTTT. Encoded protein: CASSRVPGQLGNTIYF.

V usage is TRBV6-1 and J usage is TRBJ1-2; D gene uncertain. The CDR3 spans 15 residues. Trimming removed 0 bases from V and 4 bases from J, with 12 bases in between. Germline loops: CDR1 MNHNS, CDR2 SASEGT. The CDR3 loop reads CASSEAVTDPYGYTF. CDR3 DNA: TGTGCCAGCAGTGAAGCAGTCACAGACCCCTATGGCTACACCTTC.

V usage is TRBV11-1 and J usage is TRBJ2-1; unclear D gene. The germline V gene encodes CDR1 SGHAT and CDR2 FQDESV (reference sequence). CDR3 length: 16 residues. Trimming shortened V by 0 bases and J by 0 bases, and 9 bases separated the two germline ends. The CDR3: CASSLAKGSSYNEQFF. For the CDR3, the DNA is TGTGCCAGCAGCTTAGCGAAGGGAAGCTCCTACAATGAGCAGTTCTTC.

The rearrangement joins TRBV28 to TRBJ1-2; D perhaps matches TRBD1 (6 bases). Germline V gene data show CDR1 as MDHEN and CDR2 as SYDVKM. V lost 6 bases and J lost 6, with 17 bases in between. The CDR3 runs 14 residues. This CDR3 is CASRPGQQDNGYTF. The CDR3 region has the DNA TGTGCCAGCAGACCAGGACAGCAGGATAATGGCTACACCTTC.

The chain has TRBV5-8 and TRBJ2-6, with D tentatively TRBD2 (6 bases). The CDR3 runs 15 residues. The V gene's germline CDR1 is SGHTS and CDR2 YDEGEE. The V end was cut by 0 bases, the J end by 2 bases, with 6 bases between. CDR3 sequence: CASSLGRAGANVLTF. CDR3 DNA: TGTGCCAGCAGCTTGGGGAGGGCTGGGGCCAACGTCCTGACTTTC.

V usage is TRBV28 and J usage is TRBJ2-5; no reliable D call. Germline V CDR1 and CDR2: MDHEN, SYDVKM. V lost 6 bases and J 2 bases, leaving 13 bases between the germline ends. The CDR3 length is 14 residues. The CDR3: CASSHGGKQETQYF. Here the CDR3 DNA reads TGTGCCAGCAGCCACGGCGGCAAGCAAGAGACCCAGTACTTC.

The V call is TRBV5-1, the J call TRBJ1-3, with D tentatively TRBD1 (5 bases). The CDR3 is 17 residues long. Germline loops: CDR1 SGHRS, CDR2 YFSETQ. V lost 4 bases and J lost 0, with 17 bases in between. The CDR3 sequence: CASSPGLSGGSGNTIYF. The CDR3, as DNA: TGCGCCAGCAGCCCGGGACTTTCGGGTGGCTCTGGAAACACCATATATTTT. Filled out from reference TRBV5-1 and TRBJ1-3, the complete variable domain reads KAGVTQTPRYLIKTRGQQVTLSCSPISGHRSVSWYQQTPGQGLQFLFEYFSETQRNKGNFPGRFSGRQFSNSRSEMNVSTLELGDSALYLCASSPGLSGGSGNTIYFGEGSWLTVV.

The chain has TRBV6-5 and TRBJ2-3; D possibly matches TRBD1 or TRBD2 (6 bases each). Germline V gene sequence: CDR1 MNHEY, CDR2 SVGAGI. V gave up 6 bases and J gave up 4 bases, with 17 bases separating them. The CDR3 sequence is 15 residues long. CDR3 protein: CASSRGGRGPDTQYF. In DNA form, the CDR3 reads TGTGCCAGCAGCAGGGGAGGCCGAGGACCAGATACGCAGTATTTT.

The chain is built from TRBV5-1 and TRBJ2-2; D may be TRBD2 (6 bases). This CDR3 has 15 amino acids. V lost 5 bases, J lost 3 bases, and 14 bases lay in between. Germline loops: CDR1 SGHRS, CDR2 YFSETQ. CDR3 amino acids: CASRARSGDTGELFF. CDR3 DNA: TGCGCCAGCAGGGCGAGATCGGGGGACACCGGGGAGCTGTTTTTT.

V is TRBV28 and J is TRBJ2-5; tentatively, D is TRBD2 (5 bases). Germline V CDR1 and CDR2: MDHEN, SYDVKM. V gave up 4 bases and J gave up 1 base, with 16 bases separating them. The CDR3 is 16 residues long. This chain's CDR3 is CASSSPLDGIQETQYF. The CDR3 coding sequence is TGTGCCAGCAGTTCTCCCCTGGACGGGATCCAAGAGACCCAGTACTTC. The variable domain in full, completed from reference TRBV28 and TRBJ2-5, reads DVKVTQSSRYLVKRTGEKVFLECVQDMDHENMFWYRQDPGLGLRLIYFSYDVKMKEKGDIPEGYSVSREKKERFSLILESASTNQTSMYLCASSSPLDGIQETQYFGPGTRLLVL.